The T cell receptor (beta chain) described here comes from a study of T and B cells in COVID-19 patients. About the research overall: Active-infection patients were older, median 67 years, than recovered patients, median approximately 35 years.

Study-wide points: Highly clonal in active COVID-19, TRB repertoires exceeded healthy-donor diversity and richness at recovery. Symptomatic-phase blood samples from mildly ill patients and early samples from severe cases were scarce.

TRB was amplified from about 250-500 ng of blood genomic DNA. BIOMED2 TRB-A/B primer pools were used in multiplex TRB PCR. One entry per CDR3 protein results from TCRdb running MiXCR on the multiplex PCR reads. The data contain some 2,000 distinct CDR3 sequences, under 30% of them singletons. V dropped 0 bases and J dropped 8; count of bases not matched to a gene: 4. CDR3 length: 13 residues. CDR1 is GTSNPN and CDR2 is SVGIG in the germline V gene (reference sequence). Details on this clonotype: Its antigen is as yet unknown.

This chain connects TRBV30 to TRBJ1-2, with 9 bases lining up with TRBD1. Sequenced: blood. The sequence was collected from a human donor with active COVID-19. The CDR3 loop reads CAWSVTGGNGYTF. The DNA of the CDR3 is TGTGCCTGGAGTGTAACAGGGGGCAACGGCTACACCTTC.